The 26 T cell receptor beta chains in this list originate from one sample, sequenced in a study of CD8 T cells in ankylosing spondylitis. TCRdb itself ran the 5' RACE reads through MiXCR, one entry per CDR3 protein. The sample has approximately 13,000 distinct CDR3 sequences; about 2.7% are singletons. The sequencing input was blood, either unsorted or a sorted T cell fraction (not recorded which). These receptors were taken from a male donor with ankylosing spondylitis or in good health (not recorded which).

This clonotype was picked up many times. The chain carries TRBV9 and TRBJ2-7; tentatively, D is TRBD2 (7 bases). With 5 bases removed from V and 0 bases from J, the gap between germline ends came to 15 bases. Germline V gives CDR1 SGDLS, CDR2 YYNGEE. The CDR3 is made up of 15 amino acids. CDR3 protein: CASSRGGISSYEQYF. CDR3 coding DNA: TGTGCCAGCAGTAGGGGGGGGATAAGCTCCTACGAGCAGTACTTC.

Many counts were recorded for this clonotype. The J gene is TRBJ1-3, the V gene TRBV9; D might be TRBD1 (5 bases). The ends were cut back, 4 bases at V and 0 bases at J, with 11 bases in the middle. CDR1 and CDR2 (germline): SGDLS, YYNGEE. This CDR3 contains 15 residues. This CDR3 is CASSQRGSSGNTIYF. CDR3 in DNA: TGTGCCAGCAGCCAACGGGGGAGCTCTGGAAACACCATATATTTT.

The sample holds many counts of this clonotype. The chain joins TRBV9 to TRBJ2-2, with 10 nucleotides matching TRBD1. The CDR3 has 18 amino acids. V lost 0 bases and J lost 3; bases outside the gene matches: 8. Germline CDR1 reads SGDLS; CDR2 reads YYNGEE. The CDR3 here is CASSVADRGTSYTGELFF. CDR3 nucleotides: TGTGCCAGCAGCGTAGCGGACAGGGGGACTTCTTACACCGGGGAGCTGTTTTTT.

The table lists this clonotype with many counts. The V call is TRBV9, the J call TRBJ2-3, with D unresolved. V was shortened by 2 bases and J by 0 bases, with 10 bases between the two germline ends. The germline gives CDR1 SGDLS, CDR2 YYNGEE. The CDR3 has 15 residues. CDR3 nucleotides: TGTGCCAGCAGCGTCGGTGGCGCGAGCACAGATACGCAGTATTTT. Translated: CASSVGGASTDTQYF.

This clonotype was counted many times. The chain carries TRBV9 and TRBJ1-2; possible D gene TRBD1, 5 bases. CDR1 SGDLS and CDR2 YYNGEE come from the germline V gene. This CDR3 has 16 amino acids. Trimming removed 0 bases at V and 1 base at J, with 13 bases between. The CDR3 reads CASSVAQDKFNYGYTF. The CDR3 nucleotides are TGTGCCAGCAGCGTAGCGCAGGACAAGTTTAACTATGGCTACACCTTC.

This clonotype was detected many times. This rearrangement joins TRBV9 to TRBJ2-2; tentatively, D is TRBD1 (6 bases). Germline CDR1 SGDLS, CDR2 YYNGEE. Trimming removed 4 bases from V and 1 base from J, with 11 bases in between. The CDR3 is made up of 15 amino acids. The CDR3 is CASSPSTGNTGELFF. The CDR3 DNA reads TGTGCCAGCAGCCCCTCGACAGGGAACACCGGGGAGCTGTTTTTT.

This clonotype was counted many times. The J gene is TRBJ2-2, the V gene TRBV9; D might be TRBD1 or TRBD2, each matching 6 bases. Germline values: CDR1 SGDLS, CDR2 YYNGEE. The CDR3 extends over 15 amino acids. The V and J ends lost 1 base and 8 bases respectively, with 15 bases between them. The CDR3 sequence: CASSVRGAKAGELFF. CDR3 DNA: TGTGCCAGCAGCGTAAGGGGGGCTAAGGCTGGGGAGCTGTTTTTT.

In its sample, this clonotype was seen many times. The V and J genes are TRBV9 and TRBJ2-2, with 10 bases that match TRBD1. In germline, CDR1 is SGDLS, CDR2 YYNGEE. CDR3 size: 16 residues. Unmatched junction bases numbered 7, after V lost 3 bases and J lost 5 bases. CDR3 DNA: TGTGCCAGCAGCGGATCTGGGACAGGGGTTACCGGGGAGCTGTTTTTT. It codes for CASSGSGTGVTGELFF.

There are many counts of this clonotype. The gene calls are TRBV9 and TRBJ2-1; 10 bases are a match to TRBD2. J lost 8 bases, V lost 3 bases, and 8 bases had no gene match. The length of the CDR3 is 15 residues. The germline V gene has CDR1 SGDLS and CDR2 YYNGEE. The CDR3 spells CASSDSGRTRDEQFF. In DNA, the CDR3 is TGTGCCAGCAGCGATAGCGGGAGGACCCGGGATGAGCAGTTCTTC.

In its sample, this clonotype was seen many times. The chain employs TRBV9 and TRBJ2-3; 8 bases align to TRBD2. V dropped 3 bases and J dropped 1; count of bases not matched to a gene: 7. CDR1 and CDR2 (germline): SGDLS, YYNGEE. This CDR3 has 16 residues. In DNA, the CDR3 is TGTGCCAGCAGCGAACTTAGGCGGGAGGGCACAGATACGCAGTATTTT. Translation: CASSELRREGTDTQYF.

There are many counts of this clonotype. This chain links TRBV9 with TRBJ1-3; 8 nucleotides agree with TRBD1. CDR1 is SGDLS, CDR2 YYNGEE, per germline. This CDR3 contains 16 residues. With 3 bases clipped from V and 0 bases from J, the junction kept 5 bases outside the gene matches. CDR3 protein: CASSEGQAYSGNTIYF. The CDR3 DNA sequence: TGTGCCAGCAGCGAGGGACAGGCCTACTCTGGAAACACCATATATTTT. Combining the CDR3 with reference TRBV9 and TRBJ1-3 gives the whole variable domain DSGVTQTPKHLITATGQRVTLRCSPRSGDLSVYWYQQSLDQGLQFLIQYYNGEERAKGNILERFSAQQFPDLHSELNLSSLELGDSALYFCASSEGQAYSGNTIYFGEGSWLTVV.

This clonotype has ten or more counts. The CDR3 is CASSVALGELFF. For the CDR3, the DNA is TGTGCCAGCAGCGTAGCTCTAGGGGAGCTGTTTTTT. The chain joins TRBV9 to TRBJ2-2; D is uncertain. Trimming removed 0 bases at V and 8 bases at J, with 5 bases between. CDR1 is SGDLS, CDR2 YYNGEE, per germline. The CDR3 has 12 residues. Full variable domain (remainder filled in from reference TRBV9 and TRBJ2-2): DSGVTQTPKHLITATGQRVTLRCSPRSGDLSVYWYQQSLDQGLQFLIQYYNGEERAKGNILERFSAQQFPDLHSELNLSSLELGDSALYFCASSVALGELFFGEGSRLTVL.

This clonotype was recorded at least ten times. The gene calls are TRBV9 and TRBJ2-7, with TRBD1 identical over 11 bases. The CDR3 consists of 16 residues. CDR1 SGDLS and CDR2 YYNGEE come from the germline V gene. With 3 bases clipped from V and 6 bases from J, the junction kept 11 bases outside the gene matches. The CDR3 DNA sequence: TGTGCCAGCAGCGGGAGGACAGGGGGCGCGTCCGTCGAGCAGTACTTC. Translated: CASSGRTGGASVEQYF.

This clonotype is medium-sized by share. The rearrangement links TRBV9 to TRBJ1-1; no definite D call. The CDR3 contains 16 residues. Trimming cost V 4 bases and J 4 bases, with 20 bases left between them. CDR1 and CDR2 from the germline V gene are SGDLS and YYNGEE. The CDR3 DNA sequence: TGTGCCAGCAGCCAAGACCGCCTAAGAGATGGCACTGAAGCTTTCTTT. The encoded protein is CASSQDRLRDGTEAFF.

This clonotype was seen ten or more times. The J gene is TRBJ2-3, the V gene TRBV9; 9 bases are shared with TRBD2. The trim removed 0 bases at V and 4 bases at J, leaving 6 bases unmatched. The CDR3 spans 16 residues. CDR1 and CDR2 (germline): SGDLS, YYNGEE. CDR3 in amino acids: CASSVGGGGGADTQYF. As DNA, the CDR3 is TGTGCCAGCAGCGTAGGAGGCGGGGGGGGAGCAGATACGCAGTATTTT.

This clonotype was recorded many times. The chain couples TRBV9 to TRBJ2-3; no reliable D call. The CDR3 has 17 amino acids. Trimming stripped 3 bases from V and 2 bases from J, with 19 bases between. From germline, CDR1 is SGDLS and CDR2 YYNGEE. The CDR3 reads CASSDRRDGRYTDTQYF. DNA for the CDR3: TGTGCCAGCAGCGACCGCCGAGACGGTCGCTACACAGATACGCAGTATTTT.

This clonotype was seen repeatedly, ten times or more. The chain is built from TRBV9 and TRBJ1-3, with D perhaps matching TRBD1 (5 bases). V was cut by 3 bases and J by 0 bases, with 10 bases left in between. The CDR3 contains 15 residues. Germline CDR1 reads SGDLS; CDR2 reads YYNGEE. The CDR3 region is CASSEGPVSGNTIYF. CDR3 nucleotides: TGTGCCAGCAGCGAGGGGCCGGTCTCTGGAAACACCATATATTTT.

By sample share, this clonotype is medium-sized. The chain uses TRBV9 and TRBJ2-2; 7 bases fit TRBD2. The V gene end was trimmed by 4 bases and the J gene end by 7 bases; junction bases not matched to a gene: 10. The CDR3 runs 15 residues. CDR1 SGDLS and CDR2 YYNGEE come from the germline V gene. The CDR3 DNA sequence: TGTGCCAGCAGCCCTGGACTAGTTTTTGGCGGGGAGCTGTTTTTT. The encoded protein is CASSPGLVFGGELFF.

This clonotype was found many times. The gene calls are TRBV9 and TRBJ2-3; 7 positions agree with TRBD1. After removal of 0 bases from V and 9 bases from J, the junction contained 16 bases not matched to a gene. Germline CDR1 reads SGDLS; CDR2 reads YYNGEE. The CDR3 runs 17 residues. Written as DNA, the CDR3 is TGTGCCAGCAGCGTAGGGGACGGGACAGCTACGAGGGGGACGCAGTATTTT. Residues: CASSVGDGTATRGTQYF.

This clonotype was detected ten times or more. CDR3 coding DNA: TGTGCCAGCAGCCTTGGGACTAGCTCTTTTCTCGGGGAGCTGTTTTTT. Translating gives CASSLGTSSFLGELFF. This sequence joins TRBV9 and TRBJ2-2; TRBD2 matches at 9 bases. This CDR3 has 16 residues. Germline CDR1 and CDR2: SGDLS and YYNGEE. V shed 4 bases and J 7 bases; nucleotides not matched to a gene: 11.

Many counts were recorded for this clonotype. The chain links TRBV9 to TRBJ2-1; D is possibly TRBD1 or TRBD2 (5 bases each). The CDR3 loop spans 15 amino acids. The germline V gene has CDR1 SGDLS and CDR2 YYNGEE. V dropped 3 bases and J dropped 9 bases, with 19 bases sitting between them. The CDR3 region has the DNA TGTGCCAGCAGCGGACTAACAACCCCCGGGGCTGAGCAGTTCTTC. Its protein product is CASSGLTTPGAEQFF. Using reference TRBV9 and TRBJ2-1 for the parts outside the CDR3, the full variable domain is DSGVTQTPKHLITATGQRVTLRCSPRSGDLSVYWYQQSLDQGLQFLIQYYNGEERAKGNILERFSAQQFPDLHSELNLSSLELGDSALYFCASSGLTTPGAEQFFGPGTRLTVL.

This clonotype was detected many times. The V and J genes are TRBV9 and TRBJ1-2; TRBD1 agrees at 10 bases. The CDR3 runs 14 residues. J gave up 7 bases and V 5 bases, and 8 bases lay outside the gene matches. Germline V gene sequence: CDR1 SGDLS, CDR2 YYNGEE. The CDR3 region has the DNA TGTGCCAGCAGTACCGGGACAGGGGTTGGTGGCTACACCTTC. Its translation: CASSTGTGVGGYTF.

By frequency in the sample, this clonotype is medium-sized (0.01 to 0.1%). V gene TRBV9 combines with J gene TRBJ2-3; 8 bases line up with TRBD1. Trimming removed 3 bases from V and 5 bases from J; junction bases left unmatched: 11. This CDR3 is 16 amino acids long. The germline gives CDR1 SGDLS, CDR2 YYNGEE. The CDR3 loop is CASSASGQGAGDTQYF. The CDR3, as DNA: TGTGCCAGCAGCGCGAGTGGGCAGGGGGCAGGAGATACGCAGTATTTT.

This clonotype was observed many times. The rearrangement joins TRBV9 to TRBJ1-1, with a weak D call TRBD1 (5 bases). The CDR3 contains 15 residues. From germline, CDR1 is SGDLS and CDR2 YYNGEE. V was pared by 0 bases and J by 11 bases, with 20 bases between. The chain's CDR3 is CASSVGGGGQGGAFF. The CDR3 bases are TGTGCCAGCAGCGTAGGAGGTGGTGGACAAGGAGGCGCTTTCTTT.

This clonotype is labeled as medium-sized. V usage is TRBV9 and J usage is TRBJ2-3; 7 bases match TRBD2. The CDR3 contains 20 residues. The germline CDR1 and CDR2 sequences are SGDLS and YYNGEE. V dropped 4 bases and J dropped 1; count of bases not matched to a gene: 21. The CDR3 region has the DNA TGTGCCAGCAGCAACCCACGGGGGGTCGGGAGGAGAGGAGGCACAGATACGCAGTATTTT. This encodes CASSNPRGVGRRGGTDTQYF.

There are many counts of this clonotype. The J gene is TRBJ2-4, the V gene TRBV9; no reliable D call. The ends were cut back, 2 bases at V and 2 bases at J, with 14 bases in the middle. This CDR3 is 16 amino acids long. Looked up from germline, CDR1 is SGDLS and CDR2 is YYNGEE. In DNA, the CDR3 is TGTGCCAGCAGCGTCAGTCCGGAGCCGACCAAAAACATTCAGTACTTC. It specifies CASSVSPEPTKNIQYF.